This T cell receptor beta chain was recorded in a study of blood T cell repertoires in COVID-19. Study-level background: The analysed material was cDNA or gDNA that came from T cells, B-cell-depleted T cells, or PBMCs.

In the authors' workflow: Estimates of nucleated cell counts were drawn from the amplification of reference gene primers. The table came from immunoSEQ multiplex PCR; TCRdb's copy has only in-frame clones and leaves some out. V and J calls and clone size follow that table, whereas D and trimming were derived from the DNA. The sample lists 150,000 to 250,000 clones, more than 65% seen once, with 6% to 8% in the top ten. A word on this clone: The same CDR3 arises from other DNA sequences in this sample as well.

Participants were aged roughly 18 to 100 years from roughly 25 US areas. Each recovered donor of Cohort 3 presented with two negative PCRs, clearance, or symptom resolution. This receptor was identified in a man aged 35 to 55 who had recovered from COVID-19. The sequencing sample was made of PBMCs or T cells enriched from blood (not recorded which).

In DNA, the CDR3 is TGCGCCAGCAGCTGGGACAGGGGAAATTCACCCCTCCACTTT. Its protein is CASSWDRGNSPLHF. The chain recombines TRBV5-1 with TRBJ1-6, with 10 bases fitting TRBD1. The CDR3 extends over 14 amino acids. Trimming took 3 bases from V and 7 from J; bases not matched to a gene: 1. The germline CDR1 and CDR2 sequences are SGHRS and YFSETQ. Using reference TRBV5-1 and TRBJ1-6 for the parts outside the CDR3, the full variable domain is KAGVTQTPRYLIKTRGQQVTLSCSPISGHRSVSWYQQTPGQGLQFLFEYFSETQRNKGNFPGRFSGRQFSNSRSEMNVSTLELGDSALYLCASSWDRGNSPLHFGNGTRLTVT.